This TCR beta chain was profiled in a study of control samples from healthy donors and cancer patients. Sequencing was performed with immunoSEQ multiplex PCR; in TCRdb, only in-frame clones are kept and a portion is missing. The sample lists around 99,000 clones; 90% were seen once. The source of this sequence is a human donor in good health. The donor label of this sample is uncertain. The sequenced material came from blood.

The CDR3 region is CASSLAWVHEQYF. CDR3 nucleotide sequence: TGTGCCAGCAGCTTAGCGTGGGTTCACGAGCAGTACTTC. The rearrangement links TRBV7-6 to TRBJ2-7; D remains unclear. V dropped 0 bases and J dropped 5 bases, with 8 bases sitting between them. CDR3 length: 13 amino acids. In germline, CDR1 is SGHVS, CDR2 FNYEAQ.